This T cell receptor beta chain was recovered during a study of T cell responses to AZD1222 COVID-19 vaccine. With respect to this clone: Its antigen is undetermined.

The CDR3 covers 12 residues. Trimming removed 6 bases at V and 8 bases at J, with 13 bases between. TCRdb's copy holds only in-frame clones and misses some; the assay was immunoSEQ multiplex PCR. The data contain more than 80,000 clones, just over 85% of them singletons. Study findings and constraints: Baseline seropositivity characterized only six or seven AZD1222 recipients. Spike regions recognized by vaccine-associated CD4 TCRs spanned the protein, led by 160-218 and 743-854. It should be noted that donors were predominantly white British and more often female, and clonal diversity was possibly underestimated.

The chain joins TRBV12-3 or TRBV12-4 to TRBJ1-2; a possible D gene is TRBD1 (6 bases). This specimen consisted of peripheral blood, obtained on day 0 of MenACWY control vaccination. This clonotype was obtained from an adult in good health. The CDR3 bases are TGTGCCAGCAGACAGGGAACGGGGGGCTACACCTTC. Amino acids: CASRQGTGGYTF.